This T cell receptor beta chain was documented in a study of blood T cell repertoires in COVID-19. Some clones are missing from TCRdb's copy, which holds only in-frame ones; the method was immunoSEQ multiplex PCR. The sample lists some 410,000 clones, more than 75% occurring once. Germline loops: CDR1 SGHRS, CDR2 YFSETQ. The CDR3 extends over 12 amino acids. Trimming cost V 4 bases and J 6 bases, with 10 bases left between them. Specimen: PBMCs or T cells enriched from blood (not recorded which). V usage is TRBV5-1 and J usage is TRBJ1-2; no definite D call. The receptor's source is a woman aged 30 to 39 with acute COVID-19. Here the CDR3 reads CASSPDWDGYTF. Written as DNA, the CDR3 is TGCGCCAGCAGCCCGGACTGGGATGGCTACACCTTC.